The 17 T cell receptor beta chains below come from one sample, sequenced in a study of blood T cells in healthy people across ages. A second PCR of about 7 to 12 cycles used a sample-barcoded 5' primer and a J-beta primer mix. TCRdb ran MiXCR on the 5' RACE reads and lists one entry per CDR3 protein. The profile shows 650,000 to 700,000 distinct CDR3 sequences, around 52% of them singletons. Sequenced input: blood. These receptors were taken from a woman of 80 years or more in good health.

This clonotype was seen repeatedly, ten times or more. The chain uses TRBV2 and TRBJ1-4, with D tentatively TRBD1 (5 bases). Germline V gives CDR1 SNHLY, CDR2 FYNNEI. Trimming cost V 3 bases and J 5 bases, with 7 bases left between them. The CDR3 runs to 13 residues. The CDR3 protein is CASSDGTNEKLFF. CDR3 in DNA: TGTGCCAGCAGTGATGGGACGAATGAAAAACTGTTTTTT.

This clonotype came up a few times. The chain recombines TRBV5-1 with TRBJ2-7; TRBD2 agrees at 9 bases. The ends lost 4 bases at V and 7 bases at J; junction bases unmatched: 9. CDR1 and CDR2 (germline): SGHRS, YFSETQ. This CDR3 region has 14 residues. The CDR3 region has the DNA TGCGCCAGCAGCCGCGGGGGGGCCTACAATGAGCAGTACTTC. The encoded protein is CASSRGGAYNEQYF. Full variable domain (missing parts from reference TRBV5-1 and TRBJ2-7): KAGVTQTPRYLIKTRGQQVTLSCSPISGHRSVSWYQQTPGQGLQFLFEYFSETQRNKGNFPGRFSGRQFSNSRSEMNVSTLELGDSALYLCASSRGGAYNEQYFGPGTRLTVT.

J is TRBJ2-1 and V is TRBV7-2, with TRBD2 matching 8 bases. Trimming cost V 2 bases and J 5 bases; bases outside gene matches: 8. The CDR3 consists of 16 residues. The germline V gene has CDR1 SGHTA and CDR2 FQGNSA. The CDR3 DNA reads TGTGCCAGCAGCTTAATAGGACCAGCGGGGGACAATGAGCAGTTCTTC. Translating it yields CASSLIGPAGDNEQFF.

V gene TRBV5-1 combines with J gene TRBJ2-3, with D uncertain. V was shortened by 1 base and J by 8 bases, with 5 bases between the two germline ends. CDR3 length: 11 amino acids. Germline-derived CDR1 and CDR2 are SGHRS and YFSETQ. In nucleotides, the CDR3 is TGCGCCAGCAGCTTGATGGGTACGCAGTATTTT. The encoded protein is CASSLMGTQYF.

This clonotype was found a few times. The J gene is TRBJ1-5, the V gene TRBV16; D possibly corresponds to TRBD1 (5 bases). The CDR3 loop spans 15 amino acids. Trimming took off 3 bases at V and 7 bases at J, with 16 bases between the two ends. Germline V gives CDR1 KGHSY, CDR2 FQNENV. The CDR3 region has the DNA TGTGCCAGCAGCCAGGGATGGGGGGACGGACAGCCCCAGCATTTT. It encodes CASSQGWGDGQPQHF. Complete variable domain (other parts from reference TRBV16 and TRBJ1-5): GEEVAQTPKHLVRGEGQKAKLYCAPIKGHSYVFWYQQVLKNEFKFLISFQNENVFDETGMPKERFSAKCLPNSPCSLEIQATKLEDSAVYFCASSQGWGDGQPQHFGDGTRLSIL.

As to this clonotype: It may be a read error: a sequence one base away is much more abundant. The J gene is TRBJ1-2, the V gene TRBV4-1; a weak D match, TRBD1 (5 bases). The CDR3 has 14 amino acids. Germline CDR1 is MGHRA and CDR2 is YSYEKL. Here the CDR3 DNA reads TGCGCCAGCAGCCAAGCCAAAGGGGTTGGTGGCTACATCTTC. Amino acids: CASSQAKGVGGYIF.

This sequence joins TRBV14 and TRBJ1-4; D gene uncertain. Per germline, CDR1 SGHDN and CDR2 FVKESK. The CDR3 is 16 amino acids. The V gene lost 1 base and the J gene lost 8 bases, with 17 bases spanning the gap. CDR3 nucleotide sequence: TGTGCCAGCAGCCAAGCTCGAGGCCCTCAGGACGAAAAACTGTTTTTT. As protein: CASSQARGPQDEKLFF. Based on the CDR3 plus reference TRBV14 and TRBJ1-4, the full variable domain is EAGVTQFPSHSVIEKGQTVTLRCDPISGHDNLYWYRRVMGKEIKFLLHFVKESKQDESGMPNNRFLAERTGGTYSTLKVQPAELEDSGVYFCASSQARGPQDEKLFFGSGTQLSVL.

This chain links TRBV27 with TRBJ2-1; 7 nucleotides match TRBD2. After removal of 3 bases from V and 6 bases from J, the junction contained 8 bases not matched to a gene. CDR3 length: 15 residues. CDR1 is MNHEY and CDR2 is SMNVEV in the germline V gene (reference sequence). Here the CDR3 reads CASSFNGGSANEQFF. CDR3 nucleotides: TGTGCCAGCAGTTTCAACGGGGGGTCGGCCAATGAGCAGTTCTTC.

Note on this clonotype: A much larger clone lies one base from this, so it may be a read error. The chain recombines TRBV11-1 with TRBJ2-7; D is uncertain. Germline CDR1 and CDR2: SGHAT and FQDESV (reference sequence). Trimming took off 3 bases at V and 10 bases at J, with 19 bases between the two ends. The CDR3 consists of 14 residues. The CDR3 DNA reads TGTGCCAGCAGCTTGCCTCCCCCGACCGGATATCAGTACTTC. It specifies CASSLPPPTGYQYF.

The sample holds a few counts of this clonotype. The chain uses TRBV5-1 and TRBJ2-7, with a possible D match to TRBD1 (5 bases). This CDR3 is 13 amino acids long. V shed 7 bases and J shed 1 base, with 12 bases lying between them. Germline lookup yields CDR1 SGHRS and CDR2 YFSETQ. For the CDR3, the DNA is TGCGCCAGCGCCCCCGACAGATCCTACGAGCAGTACTTC. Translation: CASAPDRSYEQYF.

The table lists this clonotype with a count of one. The CDR3 spells CASSFRGTASYNEQFF. In DNA form, the CDR3 reads TGTGCCAGCAGTTTTCGGGGGACGGCCTCCTACAATGAGCAGTTCTTC. The chain links TRBV28 to TRBJ2-1; weak D call: TRBD2 (6 bases). Trimming pared 3 bases from V and 0 bases from J, leaving 12 bases between. The germline V gene encodes CDR1 MDHEN and CDR2 SYDVKM. This CDR3 has 16 amino acids.

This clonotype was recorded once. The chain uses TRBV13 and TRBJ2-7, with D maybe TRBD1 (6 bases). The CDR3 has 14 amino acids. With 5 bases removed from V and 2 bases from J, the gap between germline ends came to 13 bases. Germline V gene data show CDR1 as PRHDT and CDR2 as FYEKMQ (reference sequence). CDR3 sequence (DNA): TGTGCCAGCAGCACTTCACAGGGCCCCTACGAGCAGTACTTC. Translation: CASSTSQGPYEQYF.

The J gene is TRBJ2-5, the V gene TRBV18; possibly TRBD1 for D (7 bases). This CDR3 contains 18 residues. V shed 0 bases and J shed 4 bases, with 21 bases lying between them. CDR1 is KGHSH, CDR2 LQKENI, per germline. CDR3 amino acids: CASSPPGLTPTGAETQYF. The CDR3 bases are TGTGCCAGCTCACCACCGGGACTGACCCCAACAGGGGCAGAGACCCAGTACTTC.

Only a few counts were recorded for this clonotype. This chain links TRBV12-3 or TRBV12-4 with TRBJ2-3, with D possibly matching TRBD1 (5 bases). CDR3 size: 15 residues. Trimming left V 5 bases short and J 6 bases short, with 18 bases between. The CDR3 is CASSPFLRAGDTQYF. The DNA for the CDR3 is TGTGCCAGCAGTCCTTTTCTTAGGGCAGGGGATACGCAGTATTTT.

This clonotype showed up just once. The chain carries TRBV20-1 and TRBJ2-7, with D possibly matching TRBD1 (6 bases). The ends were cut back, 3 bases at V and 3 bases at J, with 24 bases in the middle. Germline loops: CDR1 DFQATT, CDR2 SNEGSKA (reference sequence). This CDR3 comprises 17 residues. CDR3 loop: CSASPGQFGERDYEQYF. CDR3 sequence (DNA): TGCAGTGCTAGCCCCGGACAGTTCGGCGAAAGGGACTACGAGCAGTACTTC.

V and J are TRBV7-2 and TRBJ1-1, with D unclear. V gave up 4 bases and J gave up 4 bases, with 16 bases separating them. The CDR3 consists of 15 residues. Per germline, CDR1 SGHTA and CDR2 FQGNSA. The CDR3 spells CASSSGAGLGTEAFF. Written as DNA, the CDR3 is TGTGCCAGCAGCTCAGGAGCCGGGTTAGGCACTGAAGCTTTCTTT.

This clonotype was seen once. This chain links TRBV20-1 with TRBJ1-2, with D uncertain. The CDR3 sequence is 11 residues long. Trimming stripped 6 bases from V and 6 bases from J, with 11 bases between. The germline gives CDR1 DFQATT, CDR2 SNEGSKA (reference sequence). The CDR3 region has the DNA TGCAGTGCCCAACGAGGCGATGGCTACACCTTC. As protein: CSAQRGDGYTF.